This T cell receptor beta chain was captured in a study of blood T cell repertoires in COVID-19. The wider study: Material from acute and convalescent COVID-19 was sourced from the United States, Italy and Spain. PBMCs, B-cell-depleted T cells, or T cells provided the cDNA or gDNA that made up the material.

Participants were aged roughly 18 to 89 years from roughly 25 US areas. Study processing details: Scientists estimated how many nucleated cells there were by amplifying reference gene primers. Clones were sequenced by immunoSEQ multiplex PCR, and TCRdb holds only the in-frame ones, with some missing. The DNA gave D and trimming, while V, J and clone size come from that table. The sample lists about 270,000 clones, around 89% occurring once. The receptor was derived from a woman in her forties or fifties who had recovered from COVID-19. The sample consisted of PBMCs or T cells enriched from blood (not recorded which).

The CDR3 DNA follows: TGTGCCAGCAGCCACTCCGACAGGGGGCTTGGAAACACCATATATTTT. This gives the protein CASSHSDRGLGNTIYF. This chain uses TRBV3-1 (or the pseudogene TRBV3-2) with TRBJ1-3; 10 positions agree with TRBD1. Germline lookup yields CDR1 LGHDT and CDR2 YNNKEL (reference sequence). V lost 3 bases, J lost 3 bases, and 5 bases stayed unmatched. The CDR3 contains 16 residues.